This entry is about one T cell receptor beta chain. This record comes from a study of technical replicates of blood from several donors. The data were produced by immunoSEQ multiplex PCR, yet TCRdb's version contains in-frame clones alone and is incomplete. Of about 62,000 clones in the sample, about nine tenths are singletons; the top ten hold around 5.1%. Looked up from germline, CDR1 is SEHNR and CDR2 is FQNEAQ (reference sequence). The CDR3 runs 14 residues. The trim removed 5 bases at V and 8 bases at J, leaving 9 bases unmatched. The sequencing input was PBMCs. The receptor was derived from a human donor in good health. Some clones in this sample may be carry-over from other donors' samples. V usage is TRBV7-9 and J usage is TRBJ2-1, with TRBD1 matching 7 bases. The DNA of the CDR3 is TGTGCCAGCAGCCCCCGACGACAGGGAGATGAGCAGTTCTTC. Amino acid sequence: CASSPRRQGDEQFF.